This T cell receptor (beta chain) derives from a study of shared clonotypes between healthy human individuals. Notes on the study in general: Although depth was large, rarefaction showed that sequencing of the sorted subsets was incomplete.

The CDR3 has 14 amino acids. J lost 7 bases, V lost 6 bases, and 5 bases had no gene match. CDR1 MDHEN and CDR2 SYDVKM come from the germline V gene. The repertoire was sequenced with immunoSEQ multiplex PCR; TCRdb's copy has only in-frame clones and lacks some. Here the sample spans 2 million to 2.5 million clones, 85% to 95% being singletons. Concerning this clone: Its antigen is undetermined.

The sample taken for sequencing was naive CD4+ T cells from PBMCs. As for subset: CD45RA+ positively selected. The gene calls are TRBV28 and TRBJ2-2; TRBD2 matches at 10 bases. The clonotype was recovered from a man younger than 30 in good health. Some clones in this sample may be carry-over from other donors' samples. The CDR3 coding sequence is TGTGCCAGCAGCCTAGCGGGAGTTCGCGGGGAGCTGTTTTTT. Its translation: CASSLAGVRGELFF.